The 20 T cell receptor beta chains below all came from one sample that was sequenced in a study of cytomegalovirus exposure and HLA in healthy donors. PCR primers comprised 60 Vbeta and 13 Jbeta primers. Assay: immunoSEQ multiplex PCR; the TCRdb copy retains only in-frame clones and omits some. The sample shows under 200,000 clones, 87% of them seen only once. Sequenced: PBMCs. These receptors were collected from a woman under 40 in good health and CMV-seronegative.

The chain combines TRBV5-1 with TRBJ1-5; no firm D call. Trimming took off 0 bases at V and 2 bases at J, with 6 bases between the two ends. This CDR3 has 14 residues. CDR1 is SGHRS and CDR2 is YFSETQ in the germline V gene. The CDR3 DNA reads as TGCGCCAGCAGCTTGGTCGGGGGCAATCAGCCCCAGCATTTT. As protein: CASSLVGGNQPQHF.

For this clone: One junction end does not reproduce the germline sequence, and a read error may be involved. The V gene is TRBV7-9, the J gene TRBJ1-3, with 9 nucleotides matching TRBD1. The length of the CDR3 is 17 residues. From germline, CDR1 is SEHNR and CDR2 FQNEAQ (reference sequence). CDR3 residues: CSSSLAEDRGSGNTIYF. Written as DNA, the CDR3 is TGTTCCAGCAGCTTAGCAGAGGACAGGGGAAGTGGAAACACCATATATTTT. Filled out from reference TRBV7-9 and TRBJ1-3, the complete variable domain reads DTGVSQNPRHKITKRGQNVTFRCDPISEHNRLYWYRQTLGQGPEFLTYFQNEAQLEKSRLLSDRFSAERPKGSFSTLEIQRTEQGDSAMYLCSSSLAEDRGSGNTIYFGEGSWLTVV.

The V call is TRBV5-5, the J call TRBJ1-4; 7 bases are a match to TRBD1. The length of the CDR3 is 16 residues. V was clipped by 2 bases and J by 0 bases; unmatched bases: 4. CDR1 and CDR2 (germline): SGHKS, YYEKEE (reference sequence). The CDR3 reads CASSLLGTATNEKLFF. In DNA form, the CDR3 reads TGTGCCAGCAGCTTACTAGGGACAGCAACTAATGAAAAACTGTTTTTT.

This chain links TRBV7-9 with TRBJ2-3; the match to TRBD2 covers 11 bases. The trim removed 5 bases at V and 4 bases at J, leaving 8 bases unmatched. The CDR3 runs 16 residues. CDR1 is SEHNR and CDR2 is FQNEAQ in the germline V gene (reference sequence). The CDR3 nucleotides are TGTGCCAGCAGCATCCTTAGCGGGGGGGCCGCAGATACGCAGTATTTT. Residues: CASSILSGGAADTQYF.

The chain recombines TRBV12-5 with TRBJ1-4; the match to TRBD1 covers 7 bases. J lost 7 bases, V lost 0 bases, and 8 bases had no gene match. Per germline, CDR1 LGHNT and CDR2 FRNRAP. The length of the CDR3 is 16 residues. CDR3 DNA sequence: TGTGCTAGTGGTTTGGTAGGGGGCGGGTGGGGTGAAAAACTGTTTTTT. Amino acids: CASGLVGGGWGEKLFF. The full variable domain, in which reference TRBV12-5 and TRBJ1-4 provide the parts outside the CDR3, is DARVTQTPRHKVTEMGQEVTMRCQPILGHNTVFWYRQTMMQGLELLAYFRNRAPLDDSGMPKDRFSAEMPDATLATLKIQPSEPRDSAVYFCASGLVGGGWGEKLFFGSGTQLSVL.

The DNA of the CDR3 is TGTGCCAGCAGCTTAGGGGGGCGGGTGTCCTACAATGAGCAGTTCTTC. Protein product: CASSLGGRVSYNEQFF. The V gene is TRBV7-8, the J gene TRBJ2-1; D is possibly TRBD1 (6 bases). V gave up 1 base and J gave up 1 base, with 11 bases separating them. The CDR3 contains 16 residues. Germline loops: CDR1 SGHVS, CDR2 FQNEAQ.

V is TRBV5-1 and J is TRBJ2-1, with D unclear. Trimming took off 2 bases at V and 6 bases at J, with 6 bases between the two ends. This CDR3 spans 12 amino acids. From germline, CDR1 is SGHRS and CDR2 YFSETQ. The CDR3 nucleotides read TGCGCCAGCAGCTTTTTCCTCAATGAGCAGTTCTTC. Translation gives CASSFFLNEQFF.

The chain couples TRBV6-5 to TRBJ1-2, with 9 bases that match TRBD1. The CDR3 runs to 13 residues. The junction had 2 bases not matched to a gene; V was cut back by 9 bases and J by 0 bases. Germline CDR1 and CDR2: MNHEY and SVGAGI. CDR3 DNA: TGTGCCAGTCGGACAGGGGCTAACTATGGCTACACCTTC. Its protein is CASRTGANYGYTF.

This rearrangement joins TRBV6-5 to TRBJ2-5; 9 bases agree with TRBD1. CDR1 and CDR2 (germline): MNHEY, SVGAGI. With V trimmed by 7 bases and J by 4 bases, 10 bases remained unmatched. The CDR3 loop spans 15 amino acids. CDR3: CASTTGQGVGETQYF. CDR3 DNA: TGTGCCAGCACCACGGGACAGGGAGTGGGAGAGACCCAGTACTTC.

V is TRBV7-9 and J is TRBJ2-3; D call uncertain. There are 18 residues in the CDR3. Trimming left V 4 bases short and J 0 bases short, with 20 bases between. The germline V gene has CDR1 SEHNR and CDR2 FQNEAQ (reference sequence). The CDR3: CASSSFSGPRASTDTQYF. DNA of the CDR3: TGTGCCAGCAGCTCCTTTTCTGGGCCGCGAGCTAGCACAGATACGCAGTATTTT.

V and J are TRBV5-5 and TRBJ2-3; 7 nucleotides match TRBD1. V was clipped by 3 bases and J by 3 bases; unmatched bases: 7. The CDR3 loop spans 15 amino acids. The germline gives CDR1 SGHKS, CDR2 YYEKEE (reference sequence). The CDR3 loop reads CASSYIQGKTDTQYF. CDR3 nucleotides: TGTGCCAGCAGCTACATACAGGGGAAAACAGATACGCAGTATTTT.

The V and J genes are TRBV27 and TRBJ1-5; D unclear. The CDR3 covers 13 residues. Per the germline V gene, CDR1 is MNHEY and CDR2 is SMNVEV (reference sequence). V was shortened by 7 bases and J by 1 base, with 8 bases between the two germline ends. In DNA form, the CDR3 reads TGTGCCAGCAAGAGGAGCAGCAATCAGCCCCAGCATTTT. Translating gives CASKRSSNQPQHF.

The CDR3 loop reads CASSEGLASGDAYEQYF. The CDR3 nucleotides are TGTGCCAGCAGCGAAGGCTTAGCTAGCGGGGACGCCTACGAGCAGTACTTC. This chain uses TRBV7-2 with TRBJ2-7; the match to TRBD2 covers 9 bases. This CDR3 comprises 17 residues. CDR1 is SGHTA and CDR2 is FQGNSA in the germline V gene. Trimming at V came to 5 bases and at J to 2 bases, leaving 13 bases not matched to a gene.

This clone was found once. The rearrangement uses TRBV2 and TRBJ2-7, with TRBD1 as a possible D gene (6 bases). CDR3 length: 12 amino acids. Trimming took 8 bases from V and 2 from J, leaving 10 bases between them. Germline V gene sequence: CDR1 SNHLY, CDR2 FYNNEI. The CDR3 DNA sequence: TGTGCCAGCGTCGGACAGACCTACGAGCAGTACTTC. It specifies CASVGQTYEQYF.

CDR3 sequence reads: CASSSDRGDGDTQYF. As DNA, the CDR3 is TGCGCCAGCAGCTCCGACAGGGGCGACGGGGATACGCAGTATTTT. This chain links TRBV5-1 with TRBJ2-3; the match to TRBD1 covers 8 bases. The V gene end was trimmed by 3 bases and the J gene end by 6 bases; junction bases not matched to a gene: 9. This CDR3 spans 15 amino acids. Per the germline V gene, CDR1 is SGHRS and CDR2 is YFSETQ.

The CDR3 loop is CAWRELAGVHYEQYF. The CDR3, as DNA: TGTGCCTGGAGGGAACTAGCGGGAGTACACTACGAGCAGTACTTC. The rearrangement joins TRBV30 to TRBJ2-7; 11 bases match TRBD2. The ends lost 3 bases at V and 3 bases at J; junction bases unmatched: 7. This CDR3 comprises 15 residues. The V gene's germline CDR1 is GTSNPN and CDR2 SVGIG (reference sequence).

The chain links TRBV5-4 to TRBJ2-2, with 8 bases that match TRBD2. The CDR3 has 16 residues. From germline, CDR1 is SGHNT and CDR2 YYREEE (reference sequence). The CDR3 loop is CALRGGPGFETGELFF. The CDR3 coding sequence is TGTGCTCTCCGGGGGGGGCCAGGGTTTGAAACCGGGGAGCTGTTTTTT.

The rearrangement links TRBV5-1 to TRBJ2-5; a weak D match, TRBD2 (5 bases). CDR1 is SGHRS, CDR2 YFSETQ, per germline. The CDR3 length is 11 residues. V was trimmed by 3 bases and J by 10 bases, leaving 10 bases between them. The CDR3: CASSSARGQYF. The CDR3 DNA follows: TGCGCCAGCAGCTCAGCCCGGGGCCAGTACTTC.

The rearrangement uses TRBV28 and TRBJ2-3; a possible D gene is TRBD2 (5 bases). From germline, CDR1 is MDHEN and CDR2 SYDVKM. Trimming took off 7 bases at V and 4 bases at J, with 12 bases between the two ends. CDR3 length: 13 residues. CDR3 DNA: TGTGCCAGCAACCTCATGAGGGCAGATACGCAGTATTTT. Translated, it gives CASNLMRADTQYF.

As concerns this clone: At one end the junction does not follow the germline gene, possibly because of a read error. V gene TRBV6-5 combines with J gene TRBJ2-5; D may be TRBD1 (7 bases). CDR1 and CDR2 from the germline V gene are MNHEY and SVGAGI. The CDR3 length is 14 residues. The DNA of the CDR3 is TGTGCCGGCAGCCCCAGGGGGGCACGAGAGACCCAGTACTTC. Its protein product is CAGSPRGARETQYF.